Each of the 5 T cell receptor beta chains below was sequenced from the same sample in a study of cytomegalovirus exposure and HLA in healthy donors. 13 Jbeta primers and 60 Vbeta primers were used for the PCR. Assay: immunoSEQ multiplex PCR; the TCRdb copy retains only in-frame clones and omits some. This table holds fewer than 200,000 clones, roughly 77% found once. The specimen sequenced was PBMCs. Receptors originate from a woman aged 18-35 years in good health and CMV-seronegative.

The rearrangement links TRBV5-1 to TRBJ2-5, with 9 nucleotides matching TRBD2. Trimming cost V 0 bases and J 1 base; bases outside gene matches: 4. Germline values: CDR1 SGHRS, CDR2 YFSETQ. The CDR3 is 16 amino acids. In DNA form, the CDR3 reads TGCGCCAGCAGCTTGGGCGCACTAGCGGGCCAAGAGACCCAGTACTTC. It is translated as CASSLGALAGQETQYF.

The V call is TRBV5-1, the J call TRBJ1-5; D may be TRBD1 (5 bases). Germline loops: CDR1 SGHRS, CDR2 YFSETQ. V gave up 1 base and J gave up 1 base, with 9 bases separating them. This CDR3 spans 15 amino acids. CDR3 nucleotide sequence: TGCGCCAGCAGCTTGATAGGGGCGAGCAATCAGCCCCAGCATTTT. It encodes CASSLIGASNQPQHF.

This clone has a count of ten or more. The chain joins TRBV5-6 to TRBJ1-1; the match to TRBD1 covers 7 bases. The CDR3 covers 15 residues. Germline V gives CDR1 SGHDT, CDR2 YYEEEE. V lost 4 bases to trimming and J lost 1 base; unmatched junction nucleotides: 7. For the CDR3, the DNA is TGTGCCAGCAGCCCGGGGCCAGGGGGGAACACTGAAGCTTTCTTT. Translation gives CASSPGPGGNTEAFF.

This clone has more than one count but fewer than ten. V is TRBV6-6 and J is TRBJ2-7, with D possibly TRBD1 on 5 matching bases. The CDR3 totals 14 residues. Between the trimmed V and J ends, which lost 6 bases and 4 bases, there was a span of 16 bases. Looked up from germline, CDR1 is MNHNY and CDR2 is SVGAGI (reference sequence). CDR3 region: CASRLQVESYEQYF. In nucleotides, the CDR3 is TGTGCCAGCAGGCTACAGGTAGAGTCTTACGAGCAGTACTTC.

The chain joins TRBV4-2 to TRBJ2-1; the match to TRBD2 covers 8 bases. Germline V gene lookup returns CDR1 LGHNA and CDR2 YNFKEQ. The CDR3 is 17 residues long. V dropped 1 base and J dropped 0; count of bases not matched to a gene: 5. In DNA, the CDR3 is TGTGCCAGCAGCCAAGGGTCCGGGAGGGCCTCCTACAATGAGCAGTTCTTC. Residues: CASSQGSGRASYNEQFF.